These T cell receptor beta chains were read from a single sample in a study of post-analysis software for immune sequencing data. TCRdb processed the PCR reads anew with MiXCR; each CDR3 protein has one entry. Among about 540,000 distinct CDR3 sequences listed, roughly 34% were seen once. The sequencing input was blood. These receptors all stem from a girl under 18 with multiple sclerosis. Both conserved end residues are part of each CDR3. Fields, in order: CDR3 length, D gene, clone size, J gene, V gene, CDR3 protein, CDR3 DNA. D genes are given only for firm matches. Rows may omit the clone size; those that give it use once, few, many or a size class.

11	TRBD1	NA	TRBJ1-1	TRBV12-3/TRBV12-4	CASSFNRGAFF	TGTGCCAGCAGTTTCAACAGGGGAGCTTTCTTT
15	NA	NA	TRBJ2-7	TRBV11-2	CASSSLQGLAYEQYF	TGTGCCAGCAGCTCGCTACAGGGATTAGCCTACGAGCAGTACTTC
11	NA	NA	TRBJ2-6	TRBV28	CASSQANVLTF	TGTGCCAGCAGTCAGGCCAACGTCCTGACTTTC
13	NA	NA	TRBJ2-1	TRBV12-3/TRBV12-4	CASTLPTAETQFF	TGTGCCAGCACTCTCCCCACTGCGGAGACCCAGTTCTTC
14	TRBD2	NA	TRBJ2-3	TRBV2	CAGGSGGVADTQYF	TGTGCAGGAGGAAGCGGGGGGGTCGCAGATACGCAGTATTTT
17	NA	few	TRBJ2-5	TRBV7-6	CASSLGSAGARQETQYF	TGTGCCAGCAGCTTAGGGTCGGCAGGGGCCCGCCAAGAGACCCAGTACTTC
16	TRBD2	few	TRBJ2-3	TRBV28	CASKPWTSGGRGTQYF	TGTGCCAGTAAGCCGTGGACTAGCGGGGGCCGGGGTACGCAGTATTTT
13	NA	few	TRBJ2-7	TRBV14	CASSQEEYWEQYF	TGTGCCAGCAGCCAAGAAGAGTACTGGGAGCAGTACTTC
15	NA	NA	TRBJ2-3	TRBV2	CASSTLDPRTDTQYF	TGTGCCAGCAGCACCCTAGACCCCCGCACAGATACGCAGTATTTT
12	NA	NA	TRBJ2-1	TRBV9	CASSVGAFEQFF	TGTGCCAGCAGCGTCGGCGCTTTTGAGCAGTTCTTC
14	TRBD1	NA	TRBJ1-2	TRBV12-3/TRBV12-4	CASSNLGTAYGYTF	TGTGCCAGCAGTAACCTGGGGACAGCCTATGGCTACACCTTC
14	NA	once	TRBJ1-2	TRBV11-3	CASSGRRTNYGYTF	TGTGCCAGCAGCGGGAGGAGGACTAACTATGGCTACACCTTC
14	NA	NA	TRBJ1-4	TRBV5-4	CASSLSGTVEKLFF	TGTGCCAGCAGCTTATCCGGGACGGTTGAAAAACTGTTTTTT
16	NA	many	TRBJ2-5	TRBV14	CASSQELGGLGETQYF	TGTGCCAGCAGCCAAGAACTCGGGGGGCTGGGAGAGACCCAGTACTTC
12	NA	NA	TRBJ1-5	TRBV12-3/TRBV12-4	CASSSRGPPQHF	TGTGCCAGCAGTTCTCGCGGACCGCCCCAGCATTTT
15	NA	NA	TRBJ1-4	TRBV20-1	CSARDKGEIGEELFF	TGCAGTGCTAGAGATAAGGGGGAAATAGGCGAAGAGCTGTTTTTT
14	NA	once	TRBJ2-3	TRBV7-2	CASSLGLRSDTQYF	TGTGCCAGCAGCTTAGGGTTGAGGTCCGATACGCAGTATTTT
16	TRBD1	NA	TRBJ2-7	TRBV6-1	CASSATGDSTTYEQYF	TGTGCCAGCAGTGCAACAGGGGATAGTACTACCTACGAGCAGTACTTC
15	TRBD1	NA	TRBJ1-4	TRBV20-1	CSAHNREGAGEKLFF	TGCAGTGCCCATAACCGGGAGGGGGCAGGAGAAAAACTGTTTTTT
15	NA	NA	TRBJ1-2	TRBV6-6	CASSYSFQTYYGYTF	TGTGCCAGCAGTTACTCGTTCCAGACTTACTATGGCTACACCTTC
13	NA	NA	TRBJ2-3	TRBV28	CASRDTRKDTQYF	TGTGCCAGCAGGGACACCAGAAAGGATACGCAGTATTTT
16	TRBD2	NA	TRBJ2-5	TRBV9	CASSGSTSGLGETQYF	TGTGCCAGCAGCGGCAGTACTAGCGGTCTAGGAGAGACCCAGTACTTC
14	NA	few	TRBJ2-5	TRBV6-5	CASQLAGFQETQYF	TGTGCCAGTCAGTTAGCAGGGTTCCAAGAGACCCAGTACTTC
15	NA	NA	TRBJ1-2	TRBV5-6	CASSLGTAINYGYTF	TGTGCCAGCAGCTTGGGTACAGCCATAAACTATGGCTACACCTTC
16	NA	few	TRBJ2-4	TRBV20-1	CSPMDPRGRAKNIQYF	TGCAGTCCCATGGACCCTCGGGGGCGGGCCAAAAACATTCAGTACTTC
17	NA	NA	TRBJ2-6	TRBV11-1	CASSLLSRGPGANVLTF	TGTGCCAGCAGCTTACTTTCAAGAGGGCCCGGGGCCAACGTCCTGACTTTC
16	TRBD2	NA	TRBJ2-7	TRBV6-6	CAGSYSMAGESYEQYF	TGTGCCGGCAGTTACTCGATGGCGGGGGAGAGTTACGAGCAGTACTTC